This entry lists 18 T cell receptor beta chains sequenced from one sample in a study of blood T cell repertoires in COVID-19. Measured with immunoSEQ multiplex PCR; TCRdb has only the in-frame clones, and not every one. The sample yields some 150,000 clones, 91% seen once. The sequenced material came from peripheral blood. The receptor set was obtained from a man aged 50-60 years with acute or convalescent COVID-19.

The J gene is TRBJ2-1, the V gene TRBV11-3, with 8 bases that match TRBD2. The CDR3 consists of 15 residues. V was pared by 3 bases and J by 5 bases, with 6 bases of the junction left unmatched. Germline values: CDR1 SGHNT, CDR2 YENEEA. The chain's CDR3 is CASSLGAGEHNEQFF. The CDR3 nucleotides are TGTGCCAGCAGCTTGGGAGCGGGAGAGCACAATGAGCAGTTCTTC.

The chain employs TRBV5-1 and TRBJ1-4; 10 bases fit TRBD1. Germline CDR1 and CDR2: SGHRS and YFSETQ. The CDR3 is made up of 17 amino acids. V shed 0 bases and J 2 bases; nucleotides not matched to a gene: 4. The CDR3 nucleotides read TGCGCCAGCAGCTTGGGCGACAGGGGGCGGACTAATGAAAAACTGTTTTTT. It encodes CASSLGDRGRTNEKLFF. Based on the CDR3 plus reference TRBV5-1 and TRBJ1-4, the full variable domain is KAGVTQTPRYLIKTRGQQVTLSCSPISGHRSVSWYQQTPGQGLQFLFEYFSETQRNKGNFPGRFSGRQFSNSRSEMNVSTLELGDSALYLCASSLGDRGRTNEKLFFGSGTQLSVL.

This chain links TRBV6-5 with TRBJ1-5, with 8 bases identical to TRBD1. Germline trimming cut 10 bases from V and 0 bases from J; bases unmatched to any gene: 2. Germline CDR1 reads MNHEY; CDR2 reads SVGAGI. The length of the CDR3 is 13 residues. In nucleotides, the CDR3 is TGTGCCACGGACAGGGATAGCAATCAGCCCCAGCATTTT. Protein product: CATDRDSNQPQHF.

The chain has TRBV9 and TRBJ1-2; D gene uncertain. This CDR3 is 15 amino acids long. Germline lookup yields CDR1 SGDLS and CDR2 YYNGEE. Deletions cut 0 bases from V and 4 bases from J, with 13 bases between. CDR3 loop: CASSVAGEGFYGYTF. The CDR3, as DNA: TGTGCCAGCAGCGTAGCGGGTGAAGGATTCTATGGCTACACCTTC.

V and J are TRBV30 and TRBJ1-2; 7 bases agree with TRBD1. CDR3 length equals 18 residues. The J segment lost 0 bases and the V segment lost 2 bases, leaving 15 bases of the junction unmatched. Looked up from germline, CDR1 is GTSNPN and CDR2 is SVGIG (reference sequence). The CDR3: CAWSKFWDSSLANYGYTF. Written as DNA, the CDR3 is TGTGCCTGGAGTAAATTTTGGGACAGCTCCCTAGCTAACTATGGCTACACCTTC.

The V gene is TRBV30, the J gene TRBJ1-4; maybe TRBD1 (6 bases). Trimming shortened V by 2 bases and J by 5 bases, and 9 bases separated the two germline ends. CDR3 length: 13 amino acids. Germline V gene lookup returns CDR1 GTSNPN and CDR2 SVGIG (reference sequence). The CDR3 sequence: CAWSLGQNEKLFF. DNA of the CDR3: TGTGCCTGGAGTCTTGGACAGAATGAAAAACTGTTTTTT.

This sequence joins TRBV23-1 and TRBJ2-7; no clear D gene. TRBV23-1 is reported as an ORF; its role is uncertain. Trimming took 3 bases from V and 3 from J, leaving 15 bases between them. This CDR3 comprises 15 residues. CDR3 region: CASSHPVAQLYEQYV. DNA of the CDR3: TGCGCCAGCAGTCACCCAGTGGCACAGCTCTACGAGCAGTACGTC.

This rearrangement joins TRBV28 to TRBJ2-7; 8 positions agree with TRBD2. Germline V lookup: CDR1 MDHEN, CDR2 SYDVKM. Trimming removed 2 bases from V and 2 bases from J; junction bases left unmatched: 11. CDR3 size: 17 residues. The CDR3 is CASSLPSAGESTYEQYF. The CDR3 region has the DNA TGTGCCAGCAGTTTACCCTCAGCGGGAGAGTCGACCTACGAGCAGTACTTC.

This rearrangement joins TRBV5-1 to TRBJ1-5, with 9 bases identical to TRBD1. With V trimmed by 0 bases and J by 0 bases, 4 bases remained unmatched. The CDR3 sequence is 17 residues long. Germline CDR1 is SGHRS and CDR2 is YFSETQ. The CDR3 sequence is CASSLGDREYSNQPQHF. The CDR3 DNA follows: TGCGCCAGCAGCTTGGGGGACAGGGAATATAGCAATCAGCCCCAGCATTTT.

The chain recombines TRBV6-2 or TRBV6-3 with TRBJ2-7; TRBD1 agrees at 10 bases. V lost 0 bases to trimming and J lost 6 bases; unmatched junction nucleotides: 8. CDR1 and CDR2 from the germline V gene are MNHEY and SVGEGT. The CDR3 is made up of 16 amino acids. The CDR3 spells CASSYSPGQGFSEQYV. The CDR3 bases are TGTGCCAGCAGTTACTCTCCGGGACAGGGGTTTAGCGAGCAGTACGTC.

The J gene is TRBJ2-3, the V gene TRBV4-2; 11 bases line up with TRBD2. Germline-derived CDR1 and CDR2 are LGHNA and YNFKEQ. After removal of 4 bases from V and 2 bases from J, the junction contained 5 bases not matched to a gene. The CDR3 runs to 16 residues. In nucleotides, the CDR3 is TGTGCCAGCAGCCTCGGGACTAGCGGTTCCACAGATACGCAGTATTTT. Translating gives CASSLGTSGSTDTQYF.

The chain employs TRBV18 and TRBJ1-2; D is perhaps TRBD1 (6 bases). Germline lookup yields CDR1 KGHSH and CDR2 LQKENI. V was clipped by 2 bases and J by 0 bases, with 13 bases between them. This CDR3 is 16 amino acids long. CDR3 loop: CASSPISGHSNYGYTF. In DNA, the CDR3 is TGTGCCAGCTCACCAATCTCGGGACACTCTAACTATGGCTACACCTTC.

The rearrangement joins TRBV7-8 to TRBJ1-5; a possible D gene is TRBD1 (6 bases). The length of the CDR3 is 16 residues. Germline V gene sequence: CDR1 SGHVS, CDR2 FQNEAQ. Trimming shortened V by 5 bases and J by 3 bases, and 17 bases separated the two germline ends. Written as DNA, the CDR3 is TGTGCCAGCAGCCCTCTGGGGGCAGGGACCAATCAGCCCCAGCATTTT. Residues: CASSPLGAGTNQPQHF.

As for this clone: Within the sample, other DNA sequences also encode this same CDR3. The gene calls are TRBV15 and TRBJ1-1; D may be TRBD1 (5 bases). Trimming left V 1 base short and J 1 base short, with 10 bases between. The CDR3 has 15 amino acids. Per the germline V gene, CDR1 is LNHNV and CDR2 is YYDKDF (reference sequence). The CDR3 coding sequence is TGTGCCACCAGCAGAGTGGCCAGGGCGAACACTGAAGCTTTCTTT. Translation: CATSRVARANTEAFF.

The chain links TRBV2 to TRBJ2-3; the match to TRBD1 covers 7 bases. The V gene's germline CDR1 is SNHLY and CDR2 FYNNEI. The junction had 2 bases not matched to a gene; V was cut back by 6 bases and J by 2 bases. The CDR3 totals 13 residues. The CDR3 region is CASRGQFTDTQYF. CDR3 coding DNA: TGTGCCAGCAGGGGACAGTTCACAGATACGCAGTATTTT.

The V call is TRBV10-3, the J call TRBJ1-5; weak D call: TRBD1 (6 bases). Germline V gene sequence: CDR1 ENHRY, CDR2 SYGVKD. The CDR3 runs 14 residues. Deletions cut 6 bases from V and 4 bases from J, with 13 bases between. The CDR3 bases are TGTGCCATCAGCTACGGACAGAATAATCAGCCCCAGCATTTT. Amino acid sequence: CAISYGQNNQPQHF.

The V and J genes are TRBV18 and TRBJ1-4; possible D gene TRBD1, 6 bases. Germline CDR1 reads KGHSH; CDR2 reads LQKENI. V lost 0 bases and J lost 3, with 23 bases in between. The length of the CDR3 is 20 residues. The CDR3 DNA sequence: TGTGCCAGCTCACCACCGACAGGTGTAACCGTAATGCCGTCTAATGAAAAACTGTTTTTT. It codes for CASSPPTGVTVMPSNEKLFF.

J is TRBJ1-1 and V is TRBV5-1, with no clear D. There are 14 residues in the CDR3. The germline V and J ends were trimmed by 0 bases and 0 bases, with 6 bases remaining between them. CDR1 and CDR2 from the germline V gene are SGHRS and YFSETQ. The CDR3 DNA reads TGCGCCAGCAGCTTGGAACAGATGAACACTGAAGCTTTCTTT. This gives the protein CASSLEQMNTEAFF.